This TCR beta chain was obtained from a study of blood T cell repertoires in COVID-19. About the research overall: The samples span acute and convalescent COVID-19 from the United States, Italy and Spain. PBMCs, B-cell-depleted T cells, or T cells provided the cDNA or gDNA that made up the material.

In the source study's methods: Amplification of reference gene primers was used by the study to estimate nucleated cell counts. Assay used: immunoSEQ multiplex PCR; TCRdb lists only in-frame clones, some missing. V, J and clone size are those of that table, while D and trimming were read from the DNA. This sample has 25,000 to 35,000 clones, with just over 90% found just once. CDR3 length equals 14 residues. V was trimmed by 5 bases and J by 8 bases, leaving 13 bases between them. Germline V CDR1 and CDR2: SEHNR, FQNEAQ (reference sequence). This TCR was recovered from a man aged 50 or older with active COVID-19. The chain carries TRBV7-9 and TRBJ1-6; D is possibly TRBD1 (6 bases). The specimen was peripheral blood. CDR3 bases: TGTGCCAGCAGCCCCACAGGGAGGGATTCACCCCTCCACTTT. It yields the protein CASSPTGRDSPLHF.